The present entry profiles one T cell receptor (beta chain) with its context. Its antigen is unidentified. The PCR was carried out with 60 Vbeta primers and 13 Jbeta primers. Sequencing used immunoSEQ multiplex PCR; TCRdb keeps in-frame clones, though not all of them. The sample gives 95,000 to 150,000 clones, about three quarters of which show up once; approximately 1.2% is in the top ten. This sample stems from a study of cytomegalovirus exposure and HLA in healthy donors. This CDR3 spans 13 amino acids. Germline CDR1 SGHNT, CDR2 YYREEE (reference sequence). Trimming took off 4 bases at V and 4 bases at J, with 11 bases between the two ends. Study-wide results and limits: Researchers reported from a later analysis that most CMV-associated TCR beta chains appeared HLA-restricted.

The receptor comes from a female donor in good health and CMV-seronegative. Sequenced sample: PBMCs. The chain is built from TRBV5-4 and TRBJ1-2; D unresolved. The DNA for the CDR3 is TGTGCCAGCAGCCCCCCTTCCGGCTATGGCTACACCTTC. Residues: CASSPPSGYGYTF.